The next 22 T cell receptor beta chains were all read from a single sample in a study of cytomegalovirus exposure and HLA in healthy donors. Researchers ran the PCR with 60 Vbeta and 13 Jbeta primers. Produced via immunoSEQ multiplex PCR; TCRdb's table is partial and in-frame only. The sample records 100,000 to 150,000 clones, about 81% being singletons. The sequenced material came from PBMCs. The receptor source for this set is a woman in her thirties in good health and CMV-seronegative.

The chain couples TRBV19 to TRBJ2-2; 9 bases align to TRBD2. The CDR3 loop spans 16 amino acids. The V and J ends lost 4 bases and 4 bases, in that order; junction bases with no gene match: 7. From germline, CDR1 is LNHDA and CDR2 SQIVND (reference sequence). The CDR3 sequence is CASSRAGGPFTGELFF. The CDR3 DNA reads as TGTGCCAGTAGTAGGGCGGGGGGGCCGTTCACCGGGGAGCTGTTTTTT.

The gene calls are TRBV2 and TRBJ2-1, with 8 nucleotides matching TRBD2. The CDR3 has 17 amino acids. J lost 9 bases, V lost 5 bases, and 18 bases had no gene match. CDR1 is SNHLY, CDR2 FYNNEI, per germline. The CDR3 DNA is TGTGCCAGCAGTCGGTCTCGTGCGGGAGGCCCCTGGACTGAGCAGTTCTTC. Translating it yields CASSRSRAGGPWTEQFF.

The V and J genes are TRBV9 and TRBJ1-6; 8 bases align to TRBD1. The CDR3 sequence is 14 residues long. The germline gives CDR1 SGDLS, CDR2 YYNGEE. Trimming cost V 3 bases and J 6 bases; bases outside gene matches: 2. The CDR3 DNA is TGTGCCAGCAGCGCGGGACAGGTTAATTCACCCCTCCACTTT. It codes for CASSAGQVNSPLHF.

The chain is built from TRBV19 and TRBJ1-1; D is ambiguous. V lost 8 bases to trimming and J lost 2 bases, with 21 bases between them. The CDR3 spans 16 residues. Germline-derived CDR1 and CDR2 are LNHDA and SQIVND (reference sequence). For the CDR3, the DNA is TGTGCCAGTTTATCACCCTTCGGCAGCGTTAACACTGAAGCTTTCTTT. It is translated as CASLSPFGSVNTEAFF. Filled out from reference TRBV19 and TRBJ1-1, the complete variable domain reads DGGITQSPKYLFRKEGQNVTLSCEQNLNHDAMYWYRQDPGQGLRLIYYSQIVNDFQKGDIAEGYSVSREKKESFPLTVTSAQKNPTAFYLCASLSPFGSVNTEAFFGQGTRLTVV.

The table lists this clone with a few counts. This chain connects TRBV4-1 to TRBJ2-5; 7 positions match TRBD1. The CDR3 totals 14 residues. Per the germline V gene, CDR1 is MGHRA and CDR2 is YSYEKL. Trimming cost V 2 bases and J 1 base; bases outside gene matches: 1. CDR3 sequence reads: CASSQRDSQETQYF. The CDR3 coding sequence is TGCGCCAGCAGCCAAAGGGACAGCCAAGAGACCCAGTACTTC.

This clone was seen a few times. V and J are TRBV4-1 and TRBJ1-1; a weak D match, TRBD1 (5 bases). V was clipped by 1 base and J by 3 bases, with 18 bases between them. This CDR3 is 17 amino acids long. Per the germline V gene, CDR1 is MGHRA and CDR2 is YSYEKL. This CDR3 reads CASSQVGGIGVDTEAFF. The CDR3, as DNA: TGCGCCAGCAGCCAAGTGGGGGGGATTGGCGTGGACACTGAAGCTTTCTTT.

This chain connects TRBV10-3 to TRBJ2-5, with 8 bases fitting TRBD1. Trimming took 2 bases from V and 1 from J; bases not matched to a gene: 3. Germline V CDR1 and CDR2: ENHRY, SYGVKD. The CDR3 has 15 residues. The DNA for the CDR3 is TGTGCCATCAGTGAGCAGGGGGCCTTCCAAGAGACCCAGTACTTC. This translates into CAISEQGAFQETQYF.

The count of this clone is one. The chain couples TRBV6-5 to TRBJ1-2; TRBD1 matches 9 bases. The J segment lost 2 bases and the V segment lost 0 bases, leaving 4 bases of the junction unmatched. From germline, CDR1 is MNHEY and CDR2 SVGAGI. The CDR3 sequence is 16 residues long. CDR3 amino acids: CASSYSTGGSNYGYTF. The CDR3 DNA is TGTGCCAGCAGTTACTCGACAGGGGGTTCGAACTATGGCTACACCTTC.

The gene calls are TRBV28 and TRBJ2-7; tentative D call: TRBD1 (7 bases). CDR3 length: 14 amino acids. Between the trimmed V and J ends, which lost 5 bases and 3 bases, there was a span of 14 bases. CDR1 and CDR2 from the germline V gene are MDHEN and SYDVKM. CDR3: CASSGSGGSYEQYF. CDR3 nucleotides: TGTGCCAGCAGTGGCTCAGGGGGGAGCTACGAGCAGTACTTC.

The V and J genes are TRBV4-1 and TRBJ1-2, with D hard to call. The length of the CDR3 is 13 residues. Trimming cost V 0 bases and J 3 bases, with 5 bases left between them. CDR1 MGHRA and CDR2 YSYEKL come from the germline V gene. CDR3 sequence: CASSQDEYYGYTF. For the CDR3, the DNA is TGCGCCAGCAGCCAAGATGAGTACTATGGCTACACCTTC.

This rearrangement joins TRBV6-6 to TRBJ1-6; tentatively, D is TRBD1 (5 bases). Trimming shortened V by 7 bases and J by 0 bases, and 13 bases separated the two germline ends. The CDR3 is made up of 16 amino acids. The germline V gene encodes CDR1 MNHNY and CDR2 SVGAGI (reference sequence). CDR3 amino acids: CASTNRQYSYNSPLHF. The CDR3 bases are TGTGCCAGCACCAACAGGCAGTACTCCTATAATTCACCCCTCCACTTT.

The CDR3 protein is CASSLGSSGRAGETQYF. CDR3 in DNA: TGTGCCAGCAGCTTGGGATCTAGCGGGAGGGCCGGGGAGACCCAGTACTTC. The chain links TRBV5-8 to TRBJ2-5; 12 nucleotides match TRBD2. J gave up 5 bases and V 0 bases, and 8 bases lay outside the gene matches. The CDR3 contains 17 residues. In germline, CDR1 is SGHTS, CDR2 YDEGEE.

This chain uses TRBV18 with TRBJ2-7; 11 nucleotides match TRBD2. The V and J ends lost 3 bases and 5 bases, in that order; junction bases with no gene match: 0. The germline gives CDR1 KGHSH, CDR2 LQKENI. The CDR3 is made up of 13 amino acids. The CDR3 DNA sequence: TGTGCCAGCTCACCGACTAGCGGGGACGAGCAGTACTTC. It specifies CASSPTSGDEQYF.

The chain links TRBV5-6 to TRBJ1-1; D gene uncertain. V lost 4 bases and J 11 bases, leaving 15 bases between the germline ends. Germline CDR1 reads SGHDT; CDR2 reads YYEEEE. The CDR3 spans 12 residues. Here the CDR3 reads CASSQGGREAFF. The DNA of the CDR3 is TGTGCCAGCAGCCAAGGAGGTAGAGAGGCTTTCTTT.

This chain joins TRBV11-2 and TRBJ2-5; D possibly corresponds to TRBD2 (6 bases). This CDR3 is built from 14 residues. Looked up from germline, CDR1 is SGHAT and CDR2 is FQNNGV. V gave up 5 bases and J gave up 6 bases, with 16 bases separating them. The CDR3 coding sequence is TGTGCCAGCAGCCCGCATCAGGGAGGAAAGACCCAGTACTTC. Translating gives CASSPHQGGKTQYF.

The count of this clone is one. The chain employs TRBV5-5 and TRBJ2-3; D gene ambiguous. This CDR3 comprises 14 residues. Germline CDR1 SGHKS, CDR2 YYEKEE (reference sequence). Trimming pared 3 bases from V and 1 base from J, leaving 9 bases between. CDR3 sequence (DNA): TGTGCCAGCAGCTCCCCCGTTGGCACAGATACGCAGTATTTT. Its protein product is CASSSPVGTDTQYF.

A few counts support this clone. The chain is built from TRBV19 and TRBJ1-1; 10 bases are a match to TRBD1. This CDR3 spans 15 amino acids. V shed 4 bases, J shed 4 bases, and the junction held 6 bases outside the gene matches. Germline CDR1 and CDR2: LNHDA and SQIVND (reference sequence). CDR3 sequence reads: CASSTLGQGRTEAFF. The CDR3 DNA sequence: TGTGCCAGTAGTACCTTGGGACAGGGGCGCACTGAAGCTTTCTTT.

This clone was found a few times. This chain links TRBV11-2 with TRBJ1-2, with 12 bases aligning to TRBD1. This CDR3 has 17 residues. The germline CDR1 and CDR2 sequences are SGHAT and FQNNGV. The J segment lost 4 bases and the V segment lost 3 bases, leaving 9 bases of the junction unmatched. CDR3 coding DNA: TGTGCCAGCAGCTTCGCAGGGGGACAGGGGGCCGGCTATGGCTACACCTTC. Translating it yields CASSFAGGQGAGYGYTF.

The rearrangement joins TRBV6-5 to TRBJ1-2, with a possible D match to TRBD1 (5 bases). This CDR3 comprises 13 residues. The V end lost 5 bases, the J end lost 12 bases, and 19 bases lay between the germline ends. CDR1 and CDR2 from the germline V gene are MNHEY and SVGAGI. The CDR3 DNA is TGTGCCAGCAGTCGAGGGGACTCAAGTTACCACACCTTC. Translating it yields CASSRGDSSYHTF.

The V gene is TRBV7-8, the J gene TRBJ1-1; no clear D. V was cut by 2 bases and J by 3 bases, with 7 bases left in between. This CDR3 has 13 residues. Germline V lookup: CDR1 SGHVS, CDR2 FQNEAQ. This CDR3 reads CASSLLGDTEAFF. The CDR3 bases are TGTGCCAGCAGCTTACTCGGGGACACTGAAGCTTTCTTT.

The chain couples TRBV6-4 to TRBJ1-1; D gene uncertain. V shed 7 bases and J shed 5 bases, with 8 bases lying between them. This CDR3 is built from 11 residues. From germline, CDR1 is MRHNA and CDR2 SNTAGT. Written as DNA, the CDR3 is TGTGCCAGCATACGAGGGACTGAAGCTTTCTTT. This translates into CASIRGTEAFF.

V and J are TRBV27 and TRBJ2-7; 8 bases are a match to TRBD2. The CDR3 has 14 residues. CDR1 MNHEY and CDR2 SMNVEV come from the germline V gene (reference sequence). V lost 5 bases to trimming and J lost 6 bases; unmatched junction nucleotides: 9. In DNA, the CDR3 is TGTGCCAGCAGTCCCCGGGAGGGATTGGGCGAGCAGTACTTC. It translates to CASSPREGLGEQYF.